This TCR beta chain was captured in a study of technical replicates of blood from a few donors (dated by TCRdb to 2017 to 2019). Concerning this clone itself: Its antigen remains undetermined. One base away there is no much larger clone; base qualities are not given.

V is cut by 6 bases and J by 0 bases, and the space between the germline ends is 15 bases. From the germline V gene (reference sequence), CDR1 is MNHNY and CDR2 is SVGAGI. Reading from cysteine to phenylalanine, the CDR3 counts 16 amino acids. Kept here is only the CDR3 DNA, which spans 48 bases and is read in frame from base 1. Receptor libraries were prepared by the immunoSEQ multiplex PCR assay. TCRdb holds this immuneACCESS table with in-frame rearrangements only. Some clones are missing; in checked studies, unresolved V genes explain under half, and the rest has no known cause. The sample table holds roughly 90,000 clones, of which 94% were seen once. 0.2% to 0.25% of the sample is taken by the ten largest.

The sample taken for sequencing was T cells isolated from PBMCs. Recombination joined TRBV6-6 with TRBJ1-5; possibly the D gene is TRBD1, per 5 matching bases. This TCR came from a human donor in good health. The DNA sequence reads TGTGCCAGCAGGCCCACAGGAATTTATAGCAATCAGCCCCAGCATTTT. Translated, it reads CASRPTGIYSNQPQHF.